This T cell receptor beta chain emerged from a study of shared clonotypes between healthy human individuals. Trimming took 6 bases from V and 8 from J; bases not matched to a gene: 4. Germline V lookup: CDR1 MDHEN, CDR2 SYDVKM. The CDR3 length is 14 residues. This clone was detected only once. Approximately 91 million PBMCs supplied genomic DNA for unsorted samples. Using immunoSEQ multiplex PCR, the repertoire was profiled, and TCRdb retains in-frame clones only, with some absent. The sample holds 400,000 to 600,000 clones, more than 75% seen once. This chain joins TRBV28 and TRBJ1-6; 10 nucleotides align to TRBD1. This TCR came from a woman in her forties in good health. Some clones in this sample may be carry-over from other donors' samples. The sample taken for sequencing was PBMCs. The chain's CDR3 is CASSGTGVHSPLHF. CDR3 DNA sequence: TGTGCCAGCAGCGGGACAGGGGTTCATTCACCCCTCCACTTT.